These 29 T cell receptor beta chains were all obtained from the same sample, sequenced in a study of shared clonotypes between healthy human individuals. Repertoires were generated with immunoSEQ multiplex PCR, while TCRdb's copy carries only in-frame clones and drops some. The table lists roughly 1.5 million clones, 98% of them singletons. The specimen sequenced was naive CD4+ T cells sorted from blood. Indicated subset: CD45RA+ positively selected. Every receptor here comes from a man aged 30-40 years in good health.

The rearrangement joins TRBV10-2 to TRBJ1-5, with D unclear. V lost 0 bases to trimming and J lost 1 base, with 13 bases between them. The germline V gene has CDR1 WSHSY and CDR2 SAAADI. The CDR3 extends over 17 amino acids. The CDR3 nucleotides are TGCGCCAGCAGTGAGTCGTTCGGTCACCTAAGCAATCAGCCCCAGCATTTT. It specifies CASSESFGHLSNQPQHF.

The chain carries TRBV27 and TRBJ2-1, with 8 bases aligning to TRBD2. The CDR3 is made up of 15 amino acids. V lost 5 bases to trimming and J lost 5 bases; unmatched junction nucleotides: 8. Germline CDR1 MNHEY, CDR2 SMNVEV (reference sequence). In DNA form, the CDR3 reads TGTGCCAGCAGTACCGGGACTAGACAAGACAATGAGCAGTTCTTC. Its translation is CASSTGTRQDNEQFF.

The J gene is TRBJ2-3, the V gene TRBV7-3; no clear D gene. V was clipped by 6 bases and J by 3 bases, with 13 bases between them. Germline CDR1 reads SGHTA; CDR2 reads FQGTGA. CDR3 length: 14 amino acids. The CDR3 region has the DNA TGTGCCAGCAGTGTGGGCACACGGACAGATACGCAGTATTTT. Translating it yields CASSVGTRTDTQYF.

Concerning this clone: The sample has other DNA sequences that encode this CDR3 too. The V and J genes are TRBV5-1 and TRBJ1-2; TRBD1 agrees at 9 bases. There are 13 residues in the CDR3. Germline loops: CDR1 SGHRS, CDR2 YFSETQ. The V segment lost 3 bases and the J segment 4 bases; nucleotides outside the gene matches: 1. The CDR3 region has the DNA TGCGCCAGCAGCTCGACAGGGGGCTATGGCTACACCTTC. It is translated as CASSSTGGYGYTF.

This chain connects TRBV28 to TRBJ2-3, with a weak D call TRBD2 (6 bases). V was clipped by 8 bases and J by 0 bases, with 12 bases between them. This CDR3 comprises 14 residues. Germline CDR1 is MDHEN and CDR2 is SYDVKM. The CDR3 bases are TGTGCCAGCGGGGGGTACCCTAGCACAGATACGCAGTATTTT. This codes for CASGGYPSTDTQYF.

The chain couples TRBV29-1 to TRBJ2-5; D unclear. Germline CDR1 SQVTM, CDR2 ANQGSEA. The CDR3 is made up of 9 amino acids. V lost 3 bases, J lost 6 bases, and 2 bases lay in between. The CDR3 sequence is CSVDQTQYF. The DNA for the CDR3 is TGCAGCGTTGATCAGACCCAGTACTTC.

The V call is TRBV27, the J call TRBJ2-3, with 8 bases aligning to TRBD2. V trimming: 3 bases; J trimming: 6 bases; junction bases outside the gene matches: 5. This CDR3 is built from 14 residues. The germline V gene encodes CDR1 MNHEY and CDR2 SMNVEV (reference sequence). The CDR3 region has the DNA TGTGCCAGCAGTTTGAGCGGGAGAATGGATACGCAGTATTTT. Protein: CASSLSGRMDTQYF.

This clone was recorded only once. The DNA for the CDR3 is TGTGCCAGCAGCGCCAGGGACCCAGGCACAGATACGCAGTATTTT. This gives the protein CASSARDPGTDTQYF. The rearrangement joins TRBV9 to TRBJ2-3; D is tentatively TRBD1 or TRBD2 (5 bases each). Looked up from germline, CDR1 is SGDLS and CDR2 is YYNGEE. The CDR3 has 15 residues. Trimming removed 3 bases at V and 1 base at J, with 12 bases between.

This chain links TRBV20-1 with TRBJ2-1; D might be TRBD2 (6 bases). Germline CDR1 DFQATT, CDR2 SNEGSKA (reference sequence). Trimming cost V 6 bases and J 12 bases, with 15 bases left between them. This CDR3 has 11 residues. Here the CDR3 reads CSAPSEEWQFF. The CDR3 bases are TGCAGTGCGCCTAGCGAGGAGTGGCAGTTCTTC.

The J gene is TRBJ2-7, the V gene TRBV5-4, with 9 bases lining up with TRBD2. V gave up 0 bases and J gave up 4 bases; unmatched junction bases: 5. The CDR3 sequence is 15 residues long. CDR1 and CDR2 from the germline V gene are SGHNT and YYREEE (reference sequence). The chain's CDR3 is CASSLVASGNYEQYF. The CDR3 region has the DNA TGTGCCAGCAGCTTGGTGGCTAGCGGGAATTACGAGCAGTACTTC.

The CDR3 sequence is CASSLMNTGAATGELFF. Written as DNA, the CDR3 is TGTGCCAGCAGTCTGATGAATACAGGGGCGGCCACCGGGGAGCTGTTTTTT. The V and J genes are TRBV11-3 and TRBJ2-2; TRBD1 agrees at 7 bases. V was clipped by 6 bases and J by 4 bases; unmatched bases: 14. This CDR3 region has 17 residues. Per germline, CDR1 SGHNT and CDR2 YENEEA.

This clone was seen only once. The chain carries TRBV25-1 and TRBJ2-7; 11 bases match TRBD2. Germline assignment: CDR1 MGHDK and CDR2 SYGVNS. CDR3 length equals 15 residues. With V trimmed by 8 bases and J by 7 bases, 13 bases remained unmatched. The CDR3 bases are TGTGCCAGCGGCCGAACTAGCGGGAGTTGGGGGGAGCAGTACTTC. Amino acids: CASGRTSGSWGEQYF.

The CDR3 spells CASSVSRTSVDEQYF. The CDR3 DNA is TGTGCCAGCAGCGTATCGAGGACTAGCGTAGACGAGCAGTACTTC. The chain couples TRBV7-8 to TRBJ2-7, with 9 bases identical to TRBD2. Trimming took 5 bases from V and 5 from J; bases not matched to a gene: 10. The CDR3 is 15 residues long. Germline loops: CDR1 SGHVS, CDR2 FQNEAQ.

V gene TRBV19 combines with J gene TRBJ2-7, with 7 bases fitting TRBD1. Trimming at V came to 4 bases and at J to 7 bases, leaving 13 bases not matched to a gene. CDR3 size: 15 residues. Germline V gives CDR1 LNHDA, CDR2 SQIVND (reference sequence). The CDR3 spells CASSNLDRDSGEQYF. The CDR3 DNA follows: TGTGCCAGTAGTAACCTCGACAGGGATTCGGGAGAGCAGTACTTC. Together with reference TRBV19 and TRBJ2-7, the CDR3 gives the full variable domain: DGGITQSPKYLFRKEGQNVTLSCEQNLNHDAMYWYRQDPGQGLRLIYYSQIVNDFQKGDIAEGYSVSREKKESFPLTVTSAQKNPTAFYLCASSNLDRDSGEQYFGPGTRLTVT.

The chain employs TRBV4-2 and TRBJ1-5, with a weak D call TRBD1 (6 bases). The CDR3 contains 16 residues. The V end was cut by 4 bases, the J end by 1 base, with 14 bases between. Germline CDR1 and CDR2: LGHNA and YNFKEQ. This CDR3 reads CASSRQQGSSNQPQHF. The DNA of the CDR3 is TGTGCCAGCAGCCGCCAACAGGGAAGCAGCAATCAGCCCCAGCATTTT.

V and J are TRBV14 and TRBJ2-3; the match to TRBD2 covers 9 bases. After removal of 2 bases from V and 10 bases from J, the junction contained 13 bases not matched to a gene. The CDR3 contains 16 residues. Germline CDR1 reads SGHDN; CDR2 reads FVKESK. The CDR3 DNA reads TGTGCCAGCAGCCAACGACTAGCGGCATGGGGAGCGCCGCAGTATTTT. Translated: CASSQRLAAWGAPQYF.

This sequence joins TRBV6-1 and TRBJ1-2; D call uncertain. Trimming cost V 2 bases and J 4 bases, with 8 bases left between them. Germline V gene data show CDR1 as MNHNS and CDR2 as SASEGT. The CDR3 covers 13 residues. The CDR3 coding sequence is TGTGCCAGCAGTGAACGCACAGTCTATGGCTACACCTTC. It specifies CASSERTVYGYTF.

This clone was recorded only once. V gene TRBV27 combines with J gene TRBJ1-1; D gene uncertain. From germline, CDR1 is MNHEY and CDR2 SMNVEV (reference sequence). The CDR3 consists of 13 residues. V gave up 10 bases and J gave up 0 bases, with 12 bases separating them. CDR3 protein: CATSKGVNTEAFF. The CDR3 bases are TGTGCCACCTCGAAGGGAGTGAACACTGAAGCTTTCTTT.

V is TRBV5-1 and J is TRBJ2-7; 7 bases match TRBD2. The CDR3 extends over 15 amino acids. V shed 2 bases, J shed 2 bases, and the junction held 7 bases outside the gene matches. Germline CDR1 reads SGHRS; CDR2 reads YFSETQ. CDR3 region: CASSFRASGAYEQYF. As DNA, the CDR3 is TGCGCCAGCAGCTTTCGGGCTAGCGGTGCCTACGAGCAGTACTTC.

The chain uses TRBV19 and TRBJ1-5; weak D call: TRBD1 (6 bases). V shed 2 bases and J shed 1 base, with 12 bases lying between them. This CDR3 region has 16 residues. Germline V lookup: CDR1 LNHDA, CDR2 SQIVND (reference sequence). As DNA, the CDR3 is TGTGCCAGTAGTATAAGGGACAAGGGGAGCAATCAGCCCCAGCATTTT. Translation gives CASSIRDKGSNQPQHF.

The CDR3 DNA follows: TGTGCCATCAGCGACGGGACAGGCCATCCGAACGAGCAGTACTTC. This encodes CAISDGTGHPNEQYF. The genes are TRBV10-3 and TRBJ2-7; 8 nucleotides line up with TRBD1. Germline CDR1 ENHRY, CDR2 SYGVKD. The CDR3 covers 15 residues. V shed 6 bases, J shed 5 bases, and the junction held 12 bases outside the gene matches.

The chain carries TRBV5-1 and TRBJ2-1, with 8 positions matching TRBD2. J lost 11 bases, V lost 0 bases, and 13 bases had no gene match. Germline assignment: CDR1 SGHRS and CDR2 YFSETQ. The CDR3 has 16 residues. The CDR3 here is CASSLARLASGIKQFF. DNA for the CDR3: TGCGCCAGCAGCTTGGCCAGACTAGCGTCAGGTATCAAGCAGTTCTTC. Supplemented by reference TRBV5-1 and TRBJ2-1, the full variable domain reads KAGVTQTPRYLIKTRGQQVTLSCSPISGHRSVSWYQQTPGQGLQFLFEYFSETQRNKGNFPGRFSGRQFSNSRSEMNVSTLELGDSALYLCASSLARLASGIKQFFGPGTRLTVL.

The genes are TRBV27 and TRBJ2-1; D is perhaps TRBD2 (5 bases). Germline lookup yields CDR1 MNHEY and CDR2 SMNVEV (reference sequence). The CDR3 is 17 residues long. Trimming pared 6 bases from V and 0 bases from J, leaving 18 bases between. CDR3 nucleotides: TGTGCCAGCAGCCCCGGGGAGCGGCTGATCTCCTACAATGAGCAGTTCTTC. Amino acids: CASSPGERLISYNEQFF.

This clone was recorded only once. The rearrangement uses TRBV15 and TRBJ2-1; D gene uncertain. Germline V gene data show CDR1 as LNHNV and CDR2 as YYDKDF (reference sequence). CDR3 length equals 14 residues. Trimming took 5 bases from V and 0 from J, leaving 8 bases between them. CDR3 amino acids: CATSWQSSYNEQFF. The CDR3 nucleotides are TGTGCCACCAGCTGGCAGAGCTCCTACAATGAGCAGTTCTTC.

This rearrangement joins TRBV6-1 to TRBJ2-5; D may match TRBD1 or TRBD2 (7 bases each). The CDR3 contains 15 residues. Deletions cut 7 bases from V and 5 bases from J, with 20 bases between. Germline V CDR1 and CDR2: MNHNS, SASEGT. This CDR3 reads CASKRGPAGVETQYF. CDR3 sequence (DNA): TGTGCCAGCAAAAGGGGGCCCGCGGGGGTGGAGACCCAGTACTTC.

The CDR3 sequence is CASSLTSGSLETQYF. CDR3 sequence (DNA): TGCGCCAGCAGCTTGACTAGCGGGAGTCTGGAGACCCAGTACTTC. The rearrangement uses TRBV5-1 and TRBJ2-5; 11 nucleotides line up with TRBD2. Per germline, CDR1 SGHRS and CDR2 YFSETQ. Trimming took 1 base from V and 5 from J; bases not matched to a gene: 4. The CDR3 covers 15 residues. Full variable domain (outside the CDR3, taken from reference TRBV5-1 and TRBJ2-5): KAGVTQTPRYLIKTRGQQVTLSCSPISGHRSVSWYQQTPGQGLQFLFEYFSETQRNKGNFPGRFSGRQFSNSRSEMNVSTLELGDSALYLCASSLTSGSLETQYFGPGTRLLVL.

The chain employs TRBV5-4 and TRBJ2-7; D is tentatively TRBD1 or TRBD2 (5 bases each). Trimming removed 2 bases at V and 6 bases at J, with 24 bases between. The CDR3 is made up of 17 amino acids. Germline CDR1 and CDR2: SGHNT and YYREEE (reference sequence). The CDR3 DNA sequence: TGTGCCAGCAGCTTAAATTCGTTGGCTCGAGGGGCCATCGAGCAGTACTTC. It encodes CASSLNSLARGAIEQYF.

J is TRBJ1-3 and V is TRBV18, with D unclear. Germline V lookup: CDR1 KGHSH, CDR2 LQKENI. The CDR3 extends over 14 amino acids. Trimming cost V 3 bases and J 4 bases, with 10 bases left between them. The CDR3 protein is CASSPLPPGNTIYF. DNA for the CDR3: TGTGCCAGCTCACCCTTACCTCCCGGAAACACCATATATTTT.

The chain joins TRBV28 to TRBJ1-5, with unresolved D. Germline V gives CDR1 MDHEN, CDR2 SYDVKM. V lost 7 bases and J 9 bases, leaving 13 bases between the germline ends. CDR3 length: 12 amino acids. CDR3 in amino acids: CASTSPAGPQHF. Here the CDR3 DNA reads TGTGCCAGCACTTCCCCCGCCGGGCCCCAGCATTTT.